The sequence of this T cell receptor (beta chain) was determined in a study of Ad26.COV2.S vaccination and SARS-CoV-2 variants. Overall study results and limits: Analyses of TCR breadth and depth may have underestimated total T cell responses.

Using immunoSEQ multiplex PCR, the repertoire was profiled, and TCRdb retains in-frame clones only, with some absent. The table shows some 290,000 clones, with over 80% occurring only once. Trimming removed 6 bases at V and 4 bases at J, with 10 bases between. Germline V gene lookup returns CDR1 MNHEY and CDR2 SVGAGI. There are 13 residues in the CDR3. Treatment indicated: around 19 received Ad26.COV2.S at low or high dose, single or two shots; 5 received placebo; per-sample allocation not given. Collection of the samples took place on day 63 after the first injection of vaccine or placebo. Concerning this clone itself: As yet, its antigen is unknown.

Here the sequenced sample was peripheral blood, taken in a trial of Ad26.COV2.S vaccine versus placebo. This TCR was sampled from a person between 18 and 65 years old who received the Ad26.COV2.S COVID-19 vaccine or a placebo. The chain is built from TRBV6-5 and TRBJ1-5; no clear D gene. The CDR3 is CASRVTMNQPQHF. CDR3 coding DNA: TGTGCCAGCAGGGTCACAATGAATCAGCCCCAGCATTTT.